One T cell receptor beta chain is described in this entry. This entry belongs to a study of cytomegalovirus exposure and HLA in healthy donors. PCR employed 60 Vbeta and 13 Jbeta primers. Here immunoSEQ multiplex PCR was the method, and the copy in TCRdb shows in-frame clones only, minus some. The sample has 130,000 to 150,000 clones, roughly 80% seen once. The sequence derives from a man between 25 and 39 years old in good health and CMV-seropositive. Sequencing was carried out using PBMCs.

The CDR3 DNA reads TGTGCCAGCAGCTTAGCGCGGGGGGTCGGACAGCCCCAGCATTTT. This encodes CASSLARGVGQPQHF. This chain links TRBV7-6 with TRBJ1-5, with TRBD1 as a possible D gene (5 bases). Trimming removed 0 bases from V and 7 bases from J, with 13 bases in between. Per the germline V gene, CDR1 is SGHVS and CDR2 is FNYEAQ. The CDR3 totals 15 residues.